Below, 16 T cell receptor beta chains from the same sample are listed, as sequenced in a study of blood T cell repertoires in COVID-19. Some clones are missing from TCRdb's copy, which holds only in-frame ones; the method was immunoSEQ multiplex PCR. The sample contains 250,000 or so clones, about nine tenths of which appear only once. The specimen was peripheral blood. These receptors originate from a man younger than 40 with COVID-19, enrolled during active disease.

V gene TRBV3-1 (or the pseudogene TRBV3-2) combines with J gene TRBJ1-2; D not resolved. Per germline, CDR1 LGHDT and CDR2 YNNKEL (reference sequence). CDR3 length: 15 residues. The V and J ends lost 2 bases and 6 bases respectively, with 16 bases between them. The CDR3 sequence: CASSQSPGAPDGYTF. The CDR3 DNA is TGTGCCAGCAGCCAATCGCCGGGTGCTCCCGATGGCTACACCTTC.

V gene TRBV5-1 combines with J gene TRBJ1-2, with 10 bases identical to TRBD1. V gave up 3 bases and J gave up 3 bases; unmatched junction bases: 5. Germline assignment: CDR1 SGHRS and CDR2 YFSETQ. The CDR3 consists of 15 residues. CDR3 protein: CASSSDRGAHYGYTF. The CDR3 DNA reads TGCGCCAGCAGCTCGGACAGGGGGGCCCACTATGGCTACACCTTC.

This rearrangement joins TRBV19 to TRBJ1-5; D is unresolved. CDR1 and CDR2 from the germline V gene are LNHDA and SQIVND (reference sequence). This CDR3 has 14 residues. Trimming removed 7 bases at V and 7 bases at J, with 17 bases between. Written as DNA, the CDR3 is TGTGCCAGTACCGATGGGAGGAGTTGGCAGCCCCAGCATTTT. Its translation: CASTDGRSWQPQHF.

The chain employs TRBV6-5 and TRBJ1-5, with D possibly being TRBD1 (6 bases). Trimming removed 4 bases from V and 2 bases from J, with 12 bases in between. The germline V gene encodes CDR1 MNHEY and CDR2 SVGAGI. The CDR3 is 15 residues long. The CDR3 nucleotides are TGTGCCAGCAGTTCACAGGGTAGGGGCAATCAGCCCCAGCATTTT. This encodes CASSSQGRGNQPQHF.

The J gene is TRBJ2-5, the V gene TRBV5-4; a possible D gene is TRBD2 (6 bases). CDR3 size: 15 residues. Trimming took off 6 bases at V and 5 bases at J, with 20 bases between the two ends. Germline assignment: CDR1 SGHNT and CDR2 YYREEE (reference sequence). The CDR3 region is CASKLGLDSGETQYF. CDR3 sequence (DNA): TGTGCCAGCAAGCTTGGGTTAGACAGCGGGGAGACCCAGTACTTC.

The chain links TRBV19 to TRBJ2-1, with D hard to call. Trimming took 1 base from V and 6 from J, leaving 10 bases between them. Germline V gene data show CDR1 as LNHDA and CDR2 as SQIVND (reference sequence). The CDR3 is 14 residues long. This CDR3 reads CASSIGRPPNEQFF. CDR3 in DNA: TGTGCCAGTAGTATAGGGAGACCCCCCAATGAGCAGTTCTTC.

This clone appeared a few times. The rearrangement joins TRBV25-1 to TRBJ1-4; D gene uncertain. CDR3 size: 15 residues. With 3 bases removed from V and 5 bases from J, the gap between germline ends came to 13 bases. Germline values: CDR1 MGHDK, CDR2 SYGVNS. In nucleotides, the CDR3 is TGTGCCAGCAGTGATACCGGGGTAGGAAATGAAAAACTGTTTTTT. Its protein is CASSDTGVGNEKLFF.

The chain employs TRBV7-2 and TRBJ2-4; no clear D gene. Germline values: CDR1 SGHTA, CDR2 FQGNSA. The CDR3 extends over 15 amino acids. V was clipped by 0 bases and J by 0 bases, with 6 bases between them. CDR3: CASSLALLAKNIQYF. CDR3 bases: TGTGCCAGCAGCTTAGCTTTACTAGCCAAAAACATTCAGTACTTC.

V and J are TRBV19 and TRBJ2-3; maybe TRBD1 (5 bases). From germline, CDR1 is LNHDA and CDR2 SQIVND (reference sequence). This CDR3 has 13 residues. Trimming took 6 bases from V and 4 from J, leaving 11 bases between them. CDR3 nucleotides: TGTGCCAGTAGCCCCCCAGGGTCAGATACGCAGTATTTT. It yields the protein CASSPPGSDTQYF.

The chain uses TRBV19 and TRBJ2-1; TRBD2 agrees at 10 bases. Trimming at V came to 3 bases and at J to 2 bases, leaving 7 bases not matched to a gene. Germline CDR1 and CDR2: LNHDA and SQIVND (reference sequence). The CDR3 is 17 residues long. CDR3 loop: CASSIGASGGTYNEQFF. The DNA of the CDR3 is TGTGCCAGTAGTATTGGAGCTAGCGGGGGAACCTACAATGAGCAGTTCTTC.

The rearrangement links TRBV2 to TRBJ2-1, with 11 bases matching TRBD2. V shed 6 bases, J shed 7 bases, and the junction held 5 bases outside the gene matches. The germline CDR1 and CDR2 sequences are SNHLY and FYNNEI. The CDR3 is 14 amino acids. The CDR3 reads CASRGGLAVNEQFF. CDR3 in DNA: TGTGCCAGCAGGGGGGGACTAGCGGTGAATGAGCAGTTCTTC.

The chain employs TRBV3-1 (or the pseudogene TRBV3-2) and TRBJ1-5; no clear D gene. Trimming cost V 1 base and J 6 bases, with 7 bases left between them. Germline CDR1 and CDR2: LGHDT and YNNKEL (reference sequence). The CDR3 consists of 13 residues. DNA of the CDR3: TGTGCCAGCAGCCAAGTGGGCACTCAGCCCCAGCATTTT. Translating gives CASSQVGTQPQHF.

The CDR3 sequence is CASSRFQGTNNEKLFF. CDR3 nucleotides: TGCGCCAGCAGCCGATTTCAGGGGACTAATAATGAAAAACTGTTTTTT. The rearrangement links TRBV4-1 to TRBJ1-4, with a possible D match to TRBD1 (6 bases). Germline V gene lookup returns CDR1 MGHRA and CDR2 YSYEKL. The length of the CDR3 is 16 residues. Trimming took 4 bases from V and 4 from J, leaving 16 bases between them.

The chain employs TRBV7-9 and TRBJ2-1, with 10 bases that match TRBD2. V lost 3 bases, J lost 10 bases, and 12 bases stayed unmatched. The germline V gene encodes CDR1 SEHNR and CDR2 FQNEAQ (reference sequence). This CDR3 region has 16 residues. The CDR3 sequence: CASSLDISGGAREQFF. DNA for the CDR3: TGTGCCAGCAGCTTGGATATAAGCGGGGGGGCCCGAGAGCAGTTCTTC. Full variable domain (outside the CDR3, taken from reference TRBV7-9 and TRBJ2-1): DTGVSQNPRHKITKRGQNVTFRCDPISEHNRLYWYRQTLGQGPEFLTYFQNEAQLEKSRLLSDRFSAERPKGSFSTLEIQRTEQGDSAMYLCASSLDISGGAREQFFGPGTRLTVL.

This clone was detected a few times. CDR3 protein: CAITETDRGRGGYTF. Written as DNA, the CDR3 is TGTGCCATCACCGAAACTGACAGGGGGCGCGGTGGCTACACCTTC. The rearrangement links TRBV10-3 to TRBJ1-2; 10 bases align to TRBD1. Germline V lookup: CDR1 ENHRY, CDR2 SYGVKD. Trimming took 7 bases from V and 7 from J; bases not matched to a gene: 12. CDR3 length: 15 amino acids.

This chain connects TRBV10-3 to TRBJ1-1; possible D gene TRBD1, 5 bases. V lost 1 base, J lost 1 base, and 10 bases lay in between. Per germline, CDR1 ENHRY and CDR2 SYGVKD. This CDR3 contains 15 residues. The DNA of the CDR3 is TGTGCCATCAGTGAGTGGGTTAGGGGGAACACTGAAGCTTTCTTT. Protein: CAISEWVRGNTEAFF.